This entry concerns a single T cell receptor beta chain. The antigen is unknown. Germline V gives CDR1 SQVTM, CDR2 ANQGSEA. V was shortened by 1 base and J by 0 bases, with 6 bases between the two germline ends. The CDR3 consists of 13 residues. These data belong to a study of T cells in Graves' hyperthyroidism and ophthalmopathy. Researchers defined stable Graves' hyperthyroidism as no ophthalmopathy progression within 18 months. Not enrolled were patients with uncontrolled infection, other autoimmune disease, pregnancy or lactation. Amplification of TCR beta CDR3 regions was performed using RNA transcripts as template. HTBI primers were employed in a first-round RT-PCR of the TCR CDR3. One entry per CDR3 protein results from TCRdb running MiXCR on the multiplex PCR reads. This repertoire shows about 580,000 distinct CDR3 sequences, around 45% found once; its top ten account for around 7.7%. Notes on the study in general: Blood also carried most thyroid clonotypes expanded above 0.001. From stable hyperthyroidism, ophthalmopathy was set apart by a 13 V-J model.

This chain uses TRBV29-1 with TRBJ1-2; D is unresolved. The specimen sequenced was peripheral blood or thyroid tissue (not recorded which). This TCR was sampled from a woman under 30 with Graves' hyperthyroidism. CDR3 in amino acids: CSVEGEANYGYTF. CDR3 in DNA: TGCAGCGTTGAAGGGGAGGCTAACTATGGCTACACCTTC.